These T cell receptor beta chains were read from a single sample in a study of cytomegalovirus exposure and HLA in healthy donors. Sequenced by immunoSEQ multiplex PCR; TCRdb stores in-frame clones only, minus some. The sample yields around 140,000 clones, around 82% seen once. The sequenced sample consisted of PBMCs. These receptors originate from a female donor in good health and CMV-seronegative. CDR3s include the opening cysteine and the closing phenylalanine or tryptophan. D genes are given only for firm matches. Size is omitted from some rows. Given values are once, few, many or a class for expanded clones.

clone_size | j_call | d_call | v_call | cdr3_nt | cdr3_aa
- | TRBJ2-7 | - | TRBV2 | TGTGCCAGCACGGGGGGCCTCTACGAGCAGTACTTC | CASTGGLYEQYF
- | TRBJ2-1 | - | TRBV19 | TGTGCCAGTAGCACTAACGCGGGACCCTACAATGAGCAGTTCTTC | CASSTNAGPYNEQFF
- | TRBJ1-4 | TRBD1 | TRBV25-1 | TGTGCCAGCAGTGACGACAGGGAGGTTGAAAAACTGTTTTTT | CASSDDREVEKLFF
- | TRBJ1-1 | TRBD1 | TRBV7-6 | TGTGCCAGCAGTGAGAACCAACTGGGCCAGGGGGAGGCTTTCTTT | CASSENQLGQGEAFF
- | TRBJ2-7 | TRBD1 | TRBV2 | TGTGCCAGCCTGCCCCCGGGACAGGGGTTTTACGAGCAGTACTTC | CASLPPGQGFYEQYF
once | TRBJ2-5 | - | TRBV29-1 | TGCAGCGTCCGGCCCAGTTTGAGGGCCCAGTACTTC | CSVRPSLRAQYF
- | TRBJ2-7 | - | TRBV7-7 | TGTGCCAGCAGCTTACGGCTAGGATCGGGTGAGCAGTACTTC | CASSLRLGSGEQYF
- | TRBJ1-2 | - | TRBV5-4 | TGTGCCAGCAGCTTAGGGGGAAGCTATTTGGGCTACACCTTC | CASSLGGSYLGYTF
- | TRBJ2-4 | - | TRBV29-1 | TGCAGCGTTGAAGTAGGGGCAGGGACTAACATTCAGTACTTC | CSVEVGAGTNIQYF
few | TRBJ1-2 | TRBD1 | TRBV6-6 | TGTGCCAGCATCGGGACAGGCCGAGCTAACTATGGCTACACCTTC | CASIGTGRANYGYTF
- | TRBJ1-1 | - | TRBV5-5 | TGTGCCAGCAGCTTGAGAGGGAGTACTGAAGCTTTCTTT | CASSLRGSTEAFF
few | TRBJ1-2 | TRBD1 | TRBV2 | TGTGCCAGCAGTGAAGTTGGTGGGCAGGGGGCGATTAGAGGAGATGGCTACACCTTC | CASSEVGGQGAIRGDGYTF
- | TRBJ2-3 | TRBD2 | TRBV9 | TGTGCCAGCAGCTTTAGTCCTAGCGGGAGCACAGATACGCAGTATTTT | CASSFSPSGSTDTQYF
- | TRBJ1-2 | TRBD1 | TRBV2 | TGTGCCAGCAGTCCGCGACAGGGATTCTATGGCTACACCTTC | CASSPRQGFYGYTF
- | TRBJ2-2 | - | TRBV7-9 | TGTTCCAGCAGCTTACCTTTAGCGGATAGGAGGTATACCGGGGAGCTGTTTTTT | CSSSLPLADRRYTGELFF
- | TRBJ2-1 | - | TRBV7-2 | TGTGCCAGCAGCTTAACTTCCGGCAGGTACAATGAGCAGTTCTTC | CASSLTSGRYNEQFF
- | TRBJ2-2 | - | TRBV21-1 | TGTGGGAGCAGCGGATGCGGGAGTAAAGGGGAGCTGTTTTTT | CGSSGCGSKGELFF
- | TRBJ1-6 | - | TRBV7-9 | TGTGCCAGCAGCTTAGGGGGGGAGATCAATTCACCCCTCCACTTT | CASSLGGEINSPLHF
few | TRBJ1-5 | - | TRBV28 | TGTGCCAGCAGTTTCGGGGGGGTGGGAAATCAGCCCCAGCATTTT | CASSFGGVGNQPQHF
- | TRBJ1-2 | TRBD1 | TRBV9 | TGTGCCAGCAGGCGGACAGGAACAGGAGACAACTATGGCTACACCTTC | CASRRTGTGDNYGYTF
once | TRBJ2-7 | - | TRBV2 | TGTGCCAGCACCATACGCCCCGGCTACGAGCAGTACTTC | CASTIRPGYEQYF
- | TRBJ2-7 | TRBD2 | TRBV7-2 | TGTGCCAGCAGCTCCTGGCTAGCGGGGAGCGAGCAGTACTTC | CASSSWLAGSEQYF
- | TRBJ1-5 | - | TRBV19 | TGTGCCAGTTCGGGAGGGGGAAATCAGCCCCAGCATTTT | CASSGGGNQPQHF
few | TRBJ1-5 | - | TRBV6-5 | TGTGCCAGCAGCCCCCGACAGAAGTTCAATCAGCCCCAGCATTTT | CASSPRQKFNQPQHF
- | TRBJ2-7 | TRBD1 | TRBV27 | TGTGCCAGCAGTGTGGACAGGGGGTTTGGAGAGCAGTACTTC | CASSVDRGFGEQYF